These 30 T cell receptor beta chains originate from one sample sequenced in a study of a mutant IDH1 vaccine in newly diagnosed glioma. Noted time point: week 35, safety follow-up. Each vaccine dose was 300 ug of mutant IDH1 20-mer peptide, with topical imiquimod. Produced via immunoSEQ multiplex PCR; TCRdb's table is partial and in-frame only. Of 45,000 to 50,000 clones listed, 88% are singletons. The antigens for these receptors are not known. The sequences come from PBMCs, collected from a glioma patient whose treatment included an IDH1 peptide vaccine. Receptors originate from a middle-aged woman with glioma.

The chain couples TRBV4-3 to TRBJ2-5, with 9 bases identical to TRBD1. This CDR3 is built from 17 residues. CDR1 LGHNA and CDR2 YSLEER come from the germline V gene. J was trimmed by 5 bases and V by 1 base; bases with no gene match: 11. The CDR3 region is CASSQAYLGDRAETQYF. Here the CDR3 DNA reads TGCGCCAGCAGCCAAGCCTACCTCGGGGACAGGGCGGAGACCCAGTACTTC.

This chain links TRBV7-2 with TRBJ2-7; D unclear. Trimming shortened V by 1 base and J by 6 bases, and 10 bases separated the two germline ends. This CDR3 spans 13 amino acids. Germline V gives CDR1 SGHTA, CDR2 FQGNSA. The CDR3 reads CASSLEFLGEQYF. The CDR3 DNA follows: TGTGCCAGCAGCTTAGAATTCCTGGGCGAGCAGTACTTC.

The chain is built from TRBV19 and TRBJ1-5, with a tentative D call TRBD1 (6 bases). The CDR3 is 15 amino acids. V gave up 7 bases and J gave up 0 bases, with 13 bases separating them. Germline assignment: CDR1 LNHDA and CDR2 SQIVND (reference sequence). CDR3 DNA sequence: TGTGCCAGTAACAGGGTGATAGATAGCAATCAGCCCCAGCATTTT. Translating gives CASNRVIDSNQPQHF.

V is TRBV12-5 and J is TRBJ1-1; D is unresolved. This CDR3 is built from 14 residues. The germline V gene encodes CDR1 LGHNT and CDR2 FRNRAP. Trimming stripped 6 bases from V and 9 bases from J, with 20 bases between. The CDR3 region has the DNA TGTGCTAGTGGACCCGGACTGGCGAAATTAAAAGCTTTCTTT. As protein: CASGPGLAKLKAFF. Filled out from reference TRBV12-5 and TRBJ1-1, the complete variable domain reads DARVTQTPRHKVTEMGQEVTMRCQPILGHNTVFWYRQTMMQGLELLAYFRNRAPLDDSGMPKDRFSAEMPDATLATLKIQPSEPRDSAVYFCASGPGLAKLKAFFGQGTRLTVV.

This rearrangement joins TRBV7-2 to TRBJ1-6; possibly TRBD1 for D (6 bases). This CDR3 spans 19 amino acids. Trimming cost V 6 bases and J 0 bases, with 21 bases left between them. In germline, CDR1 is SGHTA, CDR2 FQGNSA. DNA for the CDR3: TGTGCCAGCAGGAAAAGAGCCGTGACAGGCCTCTCCTATAATTCACCCCTCCACTTT. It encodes CASRKRAVTGLSYNSPLHF. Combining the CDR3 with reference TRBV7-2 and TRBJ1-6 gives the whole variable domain GAGVSQSPSNKVTEKGKDVELRCDPISGHTALYWYRQSLGQGLEFLIYFQGNSAPDKSGLPSDRFSAERTGGSVSTLTIQRTQQEDSAVYLCASRKRAVTGLSYNSPLHFGNGTRLTVT.

CDR3 DNA: TGTGCCAGCAGTAGCGGGAATGAGCAGTTCTTC. It translates to CASSSGNEQFF. V and J are TRBV2 and TRBJ2-1; perhaps TRBD2 as D (6 bases). V lost 5 bases to trimming and J lost 7 bases, with 6 bases between them. Germline V lookup: CDR1 SNHLY, CDR2 FYNNEI. The CDR3 extends over 11 amino acids.

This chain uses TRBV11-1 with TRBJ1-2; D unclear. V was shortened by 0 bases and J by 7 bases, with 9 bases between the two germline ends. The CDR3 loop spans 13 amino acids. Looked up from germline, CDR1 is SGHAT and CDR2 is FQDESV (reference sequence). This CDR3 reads CASSLAPASGYTF. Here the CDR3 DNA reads TGTGCCAGCAGCTTAGCCCCGGCGAGTGGCTACACCTTC.

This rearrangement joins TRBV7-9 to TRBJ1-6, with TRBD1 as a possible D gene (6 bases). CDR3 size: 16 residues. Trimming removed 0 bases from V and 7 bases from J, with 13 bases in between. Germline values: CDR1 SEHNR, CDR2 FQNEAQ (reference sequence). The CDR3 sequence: CASSLAFDRLNSPLHF. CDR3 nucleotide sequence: TGTGCCAGCAGCTTAGCCTTTGACAGGCTCAATTCACCCCTCCACTTT. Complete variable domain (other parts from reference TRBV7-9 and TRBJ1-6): DTGVSQNPRHKITKRGQNVTFRCDPISEHNRLYWYRQTLGQGPEFLTYFQNEAQLEKSRLLSDRFSAERPKGSFSTLEIQRTEQGDSAMYLCASSLAFDRLNSPLHFGNGTRLTVT.

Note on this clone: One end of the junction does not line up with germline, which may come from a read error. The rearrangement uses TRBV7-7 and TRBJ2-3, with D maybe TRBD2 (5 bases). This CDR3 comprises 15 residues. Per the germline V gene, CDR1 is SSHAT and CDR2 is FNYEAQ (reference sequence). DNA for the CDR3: TGTGCTAGCAGCTTATCGCGGGCGAGCACAGATACGCAGTATTTT. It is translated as CASSLSRASTDTQYF.

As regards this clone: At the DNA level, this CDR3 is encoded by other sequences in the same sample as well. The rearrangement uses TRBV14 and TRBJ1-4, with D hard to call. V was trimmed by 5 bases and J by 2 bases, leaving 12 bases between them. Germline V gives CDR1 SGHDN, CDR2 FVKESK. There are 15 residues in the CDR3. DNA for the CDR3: TGTGCCAGCAGCTTGATGTTGGGCACTAATGAAAAACTGTTTTTT. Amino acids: CASSLMLGTNEKLFF.

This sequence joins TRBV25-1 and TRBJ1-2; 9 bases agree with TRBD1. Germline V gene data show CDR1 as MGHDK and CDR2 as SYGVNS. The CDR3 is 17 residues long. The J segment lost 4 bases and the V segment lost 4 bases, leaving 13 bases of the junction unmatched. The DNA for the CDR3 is TGTGCCAGCAGTGGCCACGATGGACAGGGGATGCTCTATGGCTACACCTTC. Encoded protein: CASSGHDGQGMLYGYTF.

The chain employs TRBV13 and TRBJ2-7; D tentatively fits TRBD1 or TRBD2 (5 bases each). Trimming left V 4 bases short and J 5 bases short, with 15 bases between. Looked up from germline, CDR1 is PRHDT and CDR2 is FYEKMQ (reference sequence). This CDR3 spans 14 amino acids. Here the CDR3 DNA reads TGTGCCAGCAGCTCCAGAGGGGTGGGGAACGAGCAGTACTTC. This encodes CASSSRGVGNEQYF.

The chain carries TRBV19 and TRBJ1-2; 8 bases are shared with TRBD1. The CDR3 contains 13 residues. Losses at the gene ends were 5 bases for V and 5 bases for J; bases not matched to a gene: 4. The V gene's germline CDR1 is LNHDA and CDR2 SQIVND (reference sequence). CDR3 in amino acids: CASSPRTGYGYTF. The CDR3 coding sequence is TGTGCCAGTAGTCCAAGGACAGGGTATGGCTACACCTTC.

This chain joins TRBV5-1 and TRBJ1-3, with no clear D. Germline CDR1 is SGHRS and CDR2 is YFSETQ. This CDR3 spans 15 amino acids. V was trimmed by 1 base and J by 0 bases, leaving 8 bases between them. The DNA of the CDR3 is TGCGCCAGCAGCTTGCAGTCCCTCTCTGGAAACACCATATATTTT. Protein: CASSLQSLSGNTIYF.

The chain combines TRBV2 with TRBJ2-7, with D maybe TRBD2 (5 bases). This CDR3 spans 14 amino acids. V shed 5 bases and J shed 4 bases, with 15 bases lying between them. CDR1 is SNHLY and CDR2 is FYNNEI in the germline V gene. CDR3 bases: TGTGCCAGCAGTTCCCAGCGGACGGGGTACGAGCAGTACTTC. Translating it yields CASSSQRTGYEQYF. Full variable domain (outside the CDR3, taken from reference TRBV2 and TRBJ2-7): EPEVTQTPSHQVTQMGQEVILRCVPISNHLYFYWYRQILGQKVEFLVSFYNNEISEKSEIFDDQFSVERPDGSNFTLKIRSTKLEDSAMYFCASSSQRTGYEQYFGPGTRLTVT.

The CDR3 loop reads CASSLSAGASSYEQYF. CDR3 sequence (DNA): TGTGCCAGCAGCTTATCTGCAGGTGCGAGCTCCTACGAGCAGTACTTC. The J gene is TRBJ2-7, the V gene TRBV7-2; D is unresolved. Germline V gives CDR1 SGHTA, CDR2 FQGNSA. The V end lost 2 bases, the J end lost 0 bases, and 14 bases lay between the germline ends. This CDR3 has 16 amino acids.

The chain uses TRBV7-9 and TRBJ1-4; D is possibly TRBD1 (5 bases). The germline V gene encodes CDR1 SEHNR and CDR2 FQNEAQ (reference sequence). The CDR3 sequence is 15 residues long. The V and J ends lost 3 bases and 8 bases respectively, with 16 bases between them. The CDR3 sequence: CASSLVQGRGEKLFF. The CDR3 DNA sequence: TGTGCCAGCAGCTTGGTCCAGGGTAGGGGAGAAAAACTGTTTTTT.

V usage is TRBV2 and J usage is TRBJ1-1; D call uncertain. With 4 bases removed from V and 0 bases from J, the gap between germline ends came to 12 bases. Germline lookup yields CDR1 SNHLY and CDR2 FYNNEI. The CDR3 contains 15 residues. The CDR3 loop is CASSGRARVNTEAFF. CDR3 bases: TGTGCCAGCAGTGGGAGGGCGCGAGTGAACACTGAAGCTTTCTTT.

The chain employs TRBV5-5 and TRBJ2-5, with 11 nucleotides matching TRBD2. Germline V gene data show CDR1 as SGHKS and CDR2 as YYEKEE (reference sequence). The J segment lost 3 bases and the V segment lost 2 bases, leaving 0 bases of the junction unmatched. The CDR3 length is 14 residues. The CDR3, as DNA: TGTGCCAGCAGCTTACTAGCGGGGGAAGAGACCCAGTACTTC. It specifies CASSLLAGEETQYF. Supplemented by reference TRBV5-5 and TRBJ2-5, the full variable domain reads DAGVTQSPTHLIKTRGQQVTLRCSPISGHKSVSWYQQVLGQGPQFIFQYYEKEERGRGNFPDRFSARQFPNYSSELNVNALLLGDSALYLCASSLLAGEETQYFGPGTRLLVL.

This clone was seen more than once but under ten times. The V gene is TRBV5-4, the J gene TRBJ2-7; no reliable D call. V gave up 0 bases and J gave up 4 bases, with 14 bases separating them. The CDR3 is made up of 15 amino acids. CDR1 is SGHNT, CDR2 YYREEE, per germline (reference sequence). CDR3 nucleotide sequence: TGTGCCAGCAGCTTGGACGGCAGGAGCACTTACGAGCAGTACTTC. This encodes CASSLDGRSTYEQYF.

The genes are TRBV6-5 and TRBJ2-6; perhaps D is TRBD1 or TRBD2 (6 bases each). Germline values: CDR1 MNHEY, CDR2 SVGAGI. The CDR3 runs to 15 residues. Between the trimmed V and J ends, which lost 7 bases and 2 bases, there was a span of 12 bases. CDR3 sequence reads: CASTKGGTGANVLTF. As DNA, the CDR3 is TGTGCCAGCACTAAAGGGGGGACTGGGGCCAACGTCCTGACTTTC.

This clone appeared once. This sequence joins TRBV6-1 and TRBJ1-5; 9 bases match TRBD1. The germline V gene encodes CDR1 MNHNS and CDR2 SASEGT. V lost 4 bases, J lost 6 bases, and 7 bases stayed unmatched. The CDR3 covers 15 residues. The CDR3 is CASSAGQGGPQPQHF. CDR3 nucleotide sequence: TGTGCCAGCAGTGCGGGACAGGGAGGACCTCAGCCCCAGCATTTT.

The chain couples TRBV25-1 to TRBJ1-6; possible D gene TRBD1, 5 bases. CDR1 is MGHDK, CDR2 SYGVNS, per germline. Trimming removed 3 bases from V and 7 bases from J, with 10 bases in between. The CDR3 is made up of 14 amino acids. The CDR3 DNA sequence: TGTGCCAGCAGTGAGGTCAGGGAAAATTCACCCCTCCACTTT. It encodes CASSEVRENSPLHF. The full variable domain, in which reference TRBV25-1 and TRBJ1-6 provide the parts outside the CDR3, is EADIYQTPRYLVIGTGKKITLECSQTMGHDKMYWYQQDPGMELHLIHYSYGVNSTEKGDLSSESTVSRIRTEHFPLTLESARPSHTSQYLCASSEVRENSPLHFGNGTRLTVT.

CDR3 nucleotides: TGTGCCAGCAGCCGCGGGACTAGCGGAGAGACCCAGTACTTC. Protein sequence: CASSRGTSGETQYF. V gene TRBV5-4 combines with J gene TRBJ2-5; 11 bases map to TRBD2. V shed 4 bases and J 4 bases; nucleotides not matched to a gene: 3. This CDR3 is built from 14 residues. Germline CDR1 reads SGHNT; CDR2 reads YYREEE (reference sequence). Complete variable domain (other parts from reference TRBV5-4 and TRBJ2-5): ETGVTQSPTHLIKTRGQQVTLRCSSQSGHNTVSWYQQALGQGPQFIFQYYREEENGRGNFPPRFSGLQFPNYSSELNVNALELDDSALYLCASSRGTSGETQYFGPGTRLLVL.

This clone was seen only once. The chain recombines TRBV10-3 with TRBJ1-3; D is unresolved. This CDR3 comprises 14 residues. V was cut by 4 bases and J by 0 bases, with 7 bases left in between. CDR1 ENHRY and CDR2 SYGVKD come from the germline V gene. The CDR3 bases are TGTGCCATCAGTGTTACCAACTCTGGAAACACCATATATTTT. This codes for CAISVTNSGNTIYF.

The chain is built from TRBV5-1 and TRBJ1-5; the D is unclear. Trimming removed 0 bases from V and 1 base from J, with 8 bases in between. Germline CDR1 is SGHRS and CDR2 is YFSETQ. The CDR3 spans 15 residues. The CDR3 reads CASSLGVGSNQPQHF. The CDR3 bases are TGCGCCAGCAGCTTGGGAGTGGGAAGCAATCAGCCCCAGCATTTT.

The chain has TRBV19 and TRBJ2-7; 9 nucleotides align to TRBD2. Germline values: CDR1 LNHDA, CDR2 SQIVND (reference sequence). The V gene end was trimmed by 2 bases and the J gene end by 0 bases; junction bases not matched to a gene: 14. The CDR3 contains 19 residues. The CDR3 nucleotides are TGTGCCAGTAGTATACTGCTAGCGGGACCCGGCGGTCTCTCCTACGAGCAGTACTTC. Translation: CASSILLAGPGGLSYEQYF.

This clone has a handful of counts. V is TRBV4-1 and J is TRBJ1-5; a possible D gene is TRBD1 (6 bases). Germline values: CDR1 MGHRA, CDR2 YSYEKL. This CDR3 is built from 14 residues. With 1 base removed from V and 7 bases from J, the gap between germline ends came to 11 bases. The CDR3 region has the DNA TGCGCCAGCAGCCAAGTCCAGGGGCGACAGCCCCAGCATTTT. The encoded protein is CASSQVQGRQPQHF.

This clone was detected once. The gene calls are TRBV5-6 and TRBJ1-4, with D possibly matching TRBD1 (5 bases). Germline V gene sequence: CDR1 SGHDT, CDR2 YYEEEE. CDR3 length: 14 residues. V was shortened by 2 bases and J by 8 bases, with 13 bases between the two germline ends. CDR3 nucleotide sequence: TGTGCCAGCAGCTTAGGCAGGGCTTGGGAAAAACTGTTTTTT. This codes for CASSLGRAWEKLFF.

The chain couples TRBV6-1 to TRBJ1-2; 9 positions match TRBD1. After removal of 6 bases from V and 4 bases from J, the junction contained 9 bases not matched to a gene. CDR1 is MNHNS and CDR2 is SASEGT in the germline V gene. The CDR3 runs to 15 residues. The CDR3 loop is CASRRRGTGSYGYTF. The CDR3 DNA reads TGTGCCAGCAGGAGGAGAGGGACAGGGAGCTATGGCTACACCTTC.